This T cell receptor beta chain was captured in a study of shared clonotypes between healthy human individuals. Method: immunoSEQ multiplex PCR; TCRdb's copy keeps in-frame clones and lacks some. Of under 1,100,000 clones listed, about 77% were seen once; the top ten hold about 1.5%. Findings of the study overall: Researchers found naive subsets generally carried larger estimated richness than memory subsets.

From germline, CDR1 is ENHRY and CDR2 SYGVKD. The CDR3 runs 12 residues. The V and J ends lost 7 bases and 6 bases, in that order; junction bases with no gene match: 4. About this clone itself: As yet, its antigen is unknown.

The specimen sequenced was memory CD4+ T cells sorted from blood. Described subset: CD45RA-negative fraction. The clonotype was recovered from a young man in good health. This chain uses TRBV10-3 with TRBJ1-2; TRBD1 aligns across 8 bases. As DNA, the CDR3 is TGTGCCATCATGGGGACAGGAAATGGCTACACCTTC. Translated, it gives CAIMGTGNGYTF.